This T cell receptor (beta chain) was found in a study of T cell repertoires in cytomegalovirus infection. Regarding the study as a whole: Within the response measured ex vivo, HLA-C-restricted CMV-specific TCR beta clonotypes were dominant.

TCRdb used MiXCR to reprocess the reads, holding one entry per CDR3 protein. This sample carries roughly 280,000 distinct CDR3 sequences, roughly 10% of them seen once, and the ten largest clones take about 15%. A word on this clonotype: Its specificity is unknown.

V lost 0 bases and J 5 bases, leaving 10 bases between the germline ends. Germline lookup yields CDR1 SGHTA and CDR2 FQGNSA. CDR3 length: 15 residues. The genes are TRBV7-2 and TRBJ2-2; D remains ambiguous. This TCR was recovered from a human donor in good health (CMV status not recorded). Some clones in this sample may be carry-over from other donors' samples. The source material was PBMCs. The CDR3 region is CASSLANPLTGELFF. In DNA, the CDR3 is TGTGCCAGCAGCTTAGCGAATCCGTTAACCGGGGAGCTGTTTTTT.